A selection of T cell receptor beta chains follows, all from one sample in a study of T cell responses to AZD1222 COVID-19 vaccine. Only in-frame clones appear in the TCRdb table, and some are missing; sequencing was by immunoSEQ multiplex PCR. The sample has 130,000 or so clones; about 94% are singletons. The sequences come from peripheral blood, collected 28 days after the second AZD1222 dose. Receptors were obtained from an adult who received the AZD1222 COVID-19 vaccine. Both conserved end residues are part of each CDR3. The order of the fields is clone size, J gene, D gene, V gene, CDR3 DNA, CDR3 protein. The D gene is left open where the match is weak. The size entry is marked missing in some rows and otherwise reads once, few, many or a size class.

>few|TRBJ2-7|.|TRBV27
TGTGCCAGCAGTCCGAAAAGCCCAGGGACCGAACGCTCCTACGAGCAGTACTTC
CASSPKSPGTERSYEQYF
>.|TRBJ1-1|TRBD1|TRBV6-6
TGTGCCAGCAGTTACCGGACAGGGGGGTACAGACTTGAAGCTTTCTTT
CASSYRTGGYRLEAFF
>.|TRBJ2-7|.|TRBV11-2
TGTGCCAGCAGCTCCCTCAGGGTCCACGAGCAGTACTTC
CASSSLRVHEQYF
>.|TRBJ2-2|.|TRBV24-1
TGTGCCACCAGTGATTACGGCAGGGGCCGAAACGGGGAGCTGTTTTTT
CATSDYGRGRNGELFF
>.|TRBJ1-1|.|TRBV14
TGTGCCAGCAGCCAGGGGGCCAGTGCGAACACTGAAGCTTTCTTT
CASSQGASANTEAFF
>.|TRBJ2-5|.|TRBV2
TGTGCCAGCAGTGAAGAGACCCAGTACTTC
CASSEETQYF
>.|TRBJ1-1|.|TRBV10-3
TGTGCCATCAGTGATAGTGGGGCTGAAGCTTTCTTT
CAISDSGAEAFF
>.|TRBJ1-1|.|TRBV30
TGTGCCTGGAGTGTACTACACCACGAGGTACCGGCGACTGAAGCTTTCTTT
CAWSVLHHEVPATEAFF
>.|TRBJ1-1|.|TRBV9
TGTGCCAGCAGCCCCGCCGGCCCGAAAACCTACACTGAAGCTTTCTTT
CASSPAGPKTYTEAFF
>.|TRBJ1-2|.|TRBV27
TGTGCCAGCAGTCACCCGGGCGATGGCCCTGGCTACACCTTC
CASSHPGDGPGYTF
>once|TRBJ2-2|.|TRBV6-1
TGTGCCAGCAGTGATGGACAGACGAACACCGGGGAGCTGTTTTTT
CASSDGQTNTGELFF
>.|TRBJ2-7|.|TRBV28
TGTGCCAGCAGTTCAGGGGACGCCGAGCAGTACTTC
CASSSGDAEQYF
>.|TRBJ2-7|TRBD1|TRBV19
TGTGCCAGTAGCGCCGGGACAGCGGTCTACGAGCAGTACTTC
CASSAGTAVYEQYF
>.|TRBJ2-7|.|TRBV19
TGTGCCAGTAGTATGGCAACTTGGGGAGGCGAGCAGTACTTC
CASSMATWGGEQYF
>.|TRBJ1-3|.|TRBV28
TGTGCCAGCACCAGGTTATCCGGAAACACCATATATTTT
CASTRLSGNTIYF
>.|TRBJ2-7|.|TRBV10-3
TGTGCCATCACTAACCTCCGGGGCCGAACCTACGAGCAGTACTTC
CAITNLRGRTYEQYF